The entry below gives a single T cell receptor beta chain sequence along with its context. The data derive from a study of cytomegalovirus exposure and HLA in healthy donors. PCR primers comprised 60 Vbeta and 13 Jbeta primers. Generated by immunoSEQ multiplex PCR, the TCRdb table keeps only in-frame clones and is missing some. The table lists about 150,000 clones, 60% to 80% of them singletons, with less than 2% in the top ten. The source of this sequence is a woman aged 25-40 years in good health and CMV-seronegative. Specimen: PBMCs.

The CDR3 sequence: CASNKDRGPAYYEQYF. The CDR3, as DNA: TGTGCCAGCAACAAGGACAGGGGGCCTGCCTACTACGAGCAGTACTTC. V gene TRBV2 combines with J gene TRBJ2-7; 11 bases align to TRBD1. Looked up from germline, CDR1 is SNHLY and CDR2 is FYNNEI. The CDR3 is made up of 16 amino acids. V dropped 7 bases and J dropped 3; count of bases not matched to a gene: 11.